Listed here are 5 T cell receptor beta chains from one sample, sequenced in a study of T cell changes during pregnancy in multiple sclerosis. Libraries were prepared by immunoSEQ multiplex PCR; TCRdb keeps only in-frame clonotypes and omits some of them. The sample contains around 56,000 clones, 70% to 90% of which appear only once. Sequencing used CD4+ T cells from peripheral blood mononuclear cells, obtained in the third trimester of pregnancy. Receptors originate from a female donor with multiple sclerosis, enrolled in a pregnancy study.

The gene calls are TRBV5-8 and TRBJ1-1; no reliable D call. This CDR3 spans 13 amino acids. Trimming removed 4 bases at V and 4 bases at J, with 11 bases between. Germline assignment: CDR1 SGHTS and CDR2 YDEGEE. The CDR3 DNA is TGTGCCAGCAGCCCCCATTTGGCCACTGAAGCTTTCTTT. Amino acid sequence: CASSPHLATEAFF.

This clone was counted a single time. In nucleotides, the CDR3 is TGTGCCAGCAGCTTGGGACAGAGCTCCTACGAGCAGTACTTC. This encodes CASSLGQSSYEQYF. This sequence joins TRBV11-1 and TRBJ2-7; 7 bases are shared with TRBD1. The V gene end was trimmed by 3 bases and the J gene end by 0 bases; junction bases not matched to a gene: 2. The CDR3 extends over 14 amino acids. Germline CDR1 is SGHAT and CDR2 is FQDESV (reference sequence).

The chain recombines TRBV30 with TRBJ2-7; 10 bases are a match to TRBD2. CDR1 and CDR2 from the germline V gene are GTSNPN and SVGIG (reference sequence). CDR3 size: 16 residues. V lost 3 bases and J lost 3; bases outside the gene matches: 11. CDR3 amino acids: CAWRGAGGQLYYEQYF. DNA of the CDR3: TGTGCCTGGAGAGGAGCGGGGGGGCAGCTATACTACGAGCAGTACTTC.

CDR3 sequence reads: CASTPARENTEAFF. The CDR3 DNA reads TGTGCCAGCACTCCCGCCAGGGAGAACACTGAAGCTTTCTTT. The V gene is TRBV6-1, the J gene TRBJ1-1; D perhaps matches TRBD1 (5 bases). Trimming pared 7 bases from V and 1 base from J, leaving 13 bases between. Per the germline V gene, CDR1 is MNHNS and CDR2 is SASEGT. There are 14 residues in the CDR3.

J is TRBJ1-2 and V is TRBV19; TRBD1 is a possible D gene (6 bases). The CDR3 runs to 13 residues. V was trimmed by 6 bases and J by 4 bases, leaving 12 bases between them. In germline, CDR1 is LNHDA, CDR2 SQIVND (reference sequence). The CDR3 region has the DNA TGTGCCAGTAGCTCCCGGGACACCTATGGCTACACCTTC. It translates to CASSSRDTYGYTF.